Described below is a single T cell receptor beta chain sequence and its context. The antigen it binds to is not known. No much larger clone is present one base from it, and per-base qualities are unavailable. From cysteine to phenylalanine, the CDR3 is 15 amino acids long. The entry retains the CDR3 DNA only, 45 bases that are in frame from base 1. Ends trimmed: V by 4 bases, J by 7 bases; bases unmatched to a gene: 9. For CDR1 and CDR2, the germline V gene lists SGDLS and YYNGEE. The instrument was an Illumina HiSeq 1500. TCRdb cleaned the public reads at Q25 with fastp, built clones with MiXCR and kept in-frame beta chains. Every entry covers one CDR3 protein and lists the most common genes and DNA from its rows. Counted in this sample were about 830,000 distinct CDR3 sequences; less than 35% of them appeared once. Approximately 13% of the sample comes from the top ten. The sample's treatment or condition, from its label and the paper: in vitro stimulation with specific CMV peptide epitopes to enrich CMV-specific T cells.

The data were obtained in a study of T cell repertoires in cytomegalovirus infection (dated by TCRdb to the late 2010s). About the full investigation: Alongside well-studied HLA-B-restricted epitopes, the peptide stimulations were aimed at recently identified HLA-C-restricted CMV epitopes, whose presentation resists viral immunomodulation. Because public TCR beta signatures pointed to carriage of CMV infection together with the matching HLA type, the HLA type of each donor mattered for the analysis.

The study at large found these results: The ex vivo response was dominated by HLA-C-restricted CMV-specific TCR beta clonotypes, which also provided the single most frequent clonotype in two of eight donors. Cumulative frequency of public TCR beta family members discriminated carriers of CMV infection plus the relevant HLA type in this cohort and an independent approximately 360-donor cohort.

The material was cultured CD8+ T cells from PBMCs, obtained from culture after CMV antigen stimulation. The clonotype originates from a human donor in good health (CMV status not recorded). Some clones in this sample may be carry-over from other donors' samples. The rearrangement combines TRBV9 with TRBJ1-2; 11 junctional bases match TRBD1. The DNA sequence is given as TGTGCCAGCAGCCCTCCCGGGACAGGGGGGGCTGGCTACACCTTC. Translated, it gives CASSPPGTGGAGYTF.